This TCR beta chain was captured in a study of technical replicates of blood from a handful of donors. Clones were sequenced by immunoSEQ multiplex PCR, and TCRdb holds only the in-frame ones, with some missing. The sample holds tens of thousands of clones, 80% to 95% seen once. Trimming cost V 5 bases and J 4 bases, with 24 bases left between them. The CDR3 has 17 amino acids. Germline V lookup: CDR1 SQVTM, CDR2 ANQGSEA. Sequenced: T cells isolated from PBMCs. The receptor was isolated from a human donor in good health. This chain joins TRBV29-1 and TRBJ1-5; the D is unclear. DNA of the CDR3: TGCAGCGTTTGGACGGCGGAACCGGGAAATAGGAATCAGCCCCAGCATTTT. Its translation is CSVWTAEPGNRNQPQHF.